A single T cell receptor (beta chain) is shown here with its context. The data are from a study of shared clonotypes between healthy human individuals. The CDR3 has 15 amino acids. Naive CD8 cells, CD45RO-negative and positively selected for CCR7, excluded terminally differentiated effector memory CD45RA+ cells. The assay was immunoSEQ multiplex PCR, and TCRdb's table has in-frame clones only and misses some. The sample records hundreds of thousands of clones, just over 90% being singletons. The origin of this receptor is a man younger than 40 in good health. Sequencing was performed on naive CD8+ T cells sorted from blood. The chain employs TRBV21-1 and TRBJ2-7. TRBV21-1 is a known pseudogene. DNA for the CDR3: TGTGCCAGCCTCCAGAAAATGGGGGTATCCTACGAGCAGTACTTC. It translates to CASLQKMGVSYEQYF.